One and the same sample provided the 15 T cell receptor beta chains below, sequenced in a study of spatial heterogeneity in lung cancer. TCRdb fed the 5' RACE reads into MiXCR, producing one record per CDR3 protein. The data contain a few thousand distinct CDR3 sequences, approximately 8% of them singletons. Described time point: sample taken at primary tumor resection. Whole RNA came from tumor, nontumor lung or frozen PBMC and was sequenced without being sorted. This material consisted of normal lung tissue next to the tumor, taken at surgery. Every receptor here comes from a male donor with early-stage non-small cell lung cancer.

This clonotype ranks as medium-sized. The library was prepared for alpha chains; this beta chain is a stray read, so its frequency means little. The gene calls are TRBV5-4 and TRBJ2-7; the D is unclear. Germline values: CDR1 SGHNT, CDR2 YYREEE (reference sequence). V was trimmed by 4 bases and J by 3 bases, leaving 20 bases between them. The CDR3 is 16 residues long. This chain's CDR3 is CASSPPGHGQFYEQYF. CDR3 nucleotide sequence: TGTGCCAGCAGCCCGCCCGGGCATGGGCAGTTCTACGAGCAGTACTTC.

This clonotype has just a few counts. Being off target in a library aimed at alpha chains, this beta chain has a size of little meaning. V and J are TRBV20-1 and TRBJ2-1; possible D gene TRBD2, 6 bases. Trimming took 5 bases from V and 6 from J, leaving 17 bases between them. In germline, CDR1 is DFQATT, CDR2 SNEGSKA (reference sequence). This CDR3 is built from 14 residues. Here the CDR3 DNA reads TGCAGTGCTCCTAGCGCCTTTTTCGGCAATGAGCAGTTCTTC. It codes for CSAPSAFFGNEQFF.

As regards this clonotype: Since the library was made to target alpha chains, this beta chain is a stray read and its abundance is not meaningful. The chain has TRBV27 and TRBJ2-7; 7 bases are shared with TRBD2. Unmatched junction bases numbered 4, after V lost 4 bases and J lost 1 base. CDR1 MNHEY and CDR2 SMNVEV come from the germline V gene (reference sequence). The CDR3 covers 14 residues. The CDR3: CASSSWRESYEQYF. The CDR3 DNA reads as TGTGCCAGCAGTTCGTGGCGGGAGTCCTACGAGCAGTACTTC.

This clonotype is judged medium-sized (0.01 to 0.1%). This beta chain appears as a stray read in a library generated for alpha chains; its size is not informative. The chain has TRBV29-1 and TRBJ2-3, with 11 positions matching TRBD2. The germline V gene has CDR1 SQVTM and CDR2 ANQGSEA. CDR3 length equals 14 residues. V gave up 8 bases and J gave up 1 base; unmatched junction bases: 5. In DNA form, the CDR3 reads TGCAGCACCACGGGACTAGCGGGCACAGATACGCAGTATTTT. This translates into CSTTGLAGTDTQYF.

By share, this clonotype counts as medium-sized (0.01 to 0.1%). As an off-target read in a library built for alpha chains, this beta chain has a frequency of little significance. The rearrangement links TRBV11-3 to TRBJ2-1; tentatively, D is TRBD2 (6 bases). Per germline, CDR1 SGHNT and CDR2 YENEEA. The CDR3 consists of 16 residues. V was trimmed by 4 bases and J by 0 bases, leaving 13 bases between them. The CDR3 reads CASSSRDWGSYNEQFF. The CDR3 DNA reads TGTGCCAGCAGCTCCCGGGACTGGGGCTCCTACAATGAGCAGTTCTTC.

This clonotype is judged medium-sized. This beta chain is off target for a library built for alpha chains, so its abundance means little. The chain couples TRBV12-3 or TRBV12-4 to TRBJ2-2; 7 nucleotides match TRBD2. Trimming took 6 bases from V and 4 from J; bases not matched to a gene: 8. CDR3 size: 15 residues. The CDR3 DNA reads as TGTGCCAGCAGCCTCAGCGGGATGGGCACCGGGGAGCTGTTTTTT. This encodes CASSLSGMGTGELFF.

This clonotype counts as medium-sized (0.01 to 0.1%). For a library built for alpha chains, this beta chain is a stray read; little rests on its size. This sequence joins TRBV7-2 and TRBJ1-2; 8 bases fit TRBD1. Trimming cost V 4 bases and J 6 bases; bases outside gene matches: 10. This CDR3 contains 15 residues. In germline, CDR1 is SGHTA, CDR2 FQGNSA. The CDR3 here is CASSSAGQGEDGYTF. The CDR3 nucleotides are TGTGCCAGCAGCTCCGCCGGACAGGGAGAGGATGGCTACACCTTC.

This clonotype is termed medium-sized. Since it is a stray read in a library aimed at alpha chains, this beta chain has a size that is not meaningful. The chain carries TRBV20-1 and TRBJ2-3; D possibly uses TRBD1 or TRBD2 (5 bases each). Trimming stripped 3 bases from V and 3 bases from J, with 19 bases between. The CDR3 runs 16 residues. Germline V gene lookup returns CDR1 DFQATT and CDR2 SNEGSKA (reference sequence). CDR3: CSARPRDGVITDTQYF. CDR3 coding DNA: TGCAGTGCTAGGCCCCGGGACGGTGTAATAACAGATACGCAGTATTTT.

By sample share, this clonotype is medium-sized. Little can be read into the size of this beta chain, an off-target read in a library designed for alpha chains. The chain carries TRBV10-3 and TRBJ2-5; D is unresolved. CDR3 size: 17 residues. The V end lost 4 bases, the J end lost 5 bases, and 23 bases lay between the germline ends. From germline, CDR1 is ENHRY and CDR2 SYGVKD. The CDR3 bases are TGTGCCATCAGTGTCTCCGCATCTGGCCCAGAGTCCGAGACCCAGTACTTC. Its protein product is CAISVSASGPESETQYF.

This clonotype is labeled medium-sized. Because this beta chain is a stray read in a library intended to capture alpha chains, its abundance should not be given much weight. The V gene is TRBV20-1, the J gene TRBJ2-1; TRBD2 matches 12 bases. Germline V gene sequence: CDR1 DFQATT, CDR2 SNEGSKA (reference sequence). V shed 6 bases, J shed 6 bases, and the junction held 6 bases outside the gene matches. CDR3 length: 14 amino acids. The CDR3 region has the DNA TGCAGTGCCAGACTAGCGGGAGTCCGCAATGAGCAGTTCTTC. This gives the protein CSARLAGVRNEQFF.

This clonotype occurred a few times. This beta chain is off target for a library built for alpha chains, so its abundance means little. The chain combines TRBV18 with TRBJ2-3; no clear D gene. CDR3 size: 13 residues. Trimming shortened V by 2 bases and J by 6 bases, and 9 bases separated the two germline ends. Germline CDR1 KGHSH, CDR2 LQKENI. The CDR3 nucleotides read TGTGCCAGCTCACCATTCTCATGGGATACGCAGTATTTT. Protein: CASSPFSWDTQYF.

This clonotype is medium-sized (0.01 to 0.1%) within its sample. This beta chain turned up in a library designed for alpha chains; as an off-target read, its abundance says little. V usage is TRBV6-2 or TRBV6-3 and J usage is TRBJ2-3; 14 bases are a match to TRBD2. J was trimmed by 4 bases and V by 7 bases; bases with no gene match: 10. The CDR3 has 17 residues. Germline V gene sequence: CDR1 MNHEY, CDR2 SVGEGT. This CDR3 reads CASTGTTGLAGADTQYF. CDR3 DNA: TGTGCCAGCACCGGGACAACGGGACTAGCGGGAGCAGATACGCAGTATTTT.

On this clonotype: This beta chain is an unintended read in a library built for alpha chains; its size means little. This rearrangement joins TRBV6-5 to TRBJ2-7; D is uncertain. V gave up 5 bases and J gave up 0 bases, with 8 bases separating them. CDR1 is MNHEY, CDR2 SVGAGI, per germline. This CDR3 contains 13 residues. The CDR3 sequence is CASSSILSYEQYF. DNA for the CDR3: TGTGCCAGCAGTAGCATCCTCTCCTACGAGCAGTACTTC.

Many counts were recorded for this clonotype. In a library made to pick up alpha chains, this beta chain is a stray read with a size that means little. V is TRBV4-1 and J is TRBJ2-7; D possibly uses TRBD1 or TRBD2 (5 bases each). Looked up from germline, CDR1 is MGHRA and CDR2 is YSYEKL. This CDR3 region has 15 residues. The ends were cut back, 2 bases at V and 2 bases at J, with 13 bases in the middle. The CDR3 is CASSQSPGPTYEQYF. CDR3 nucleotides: TGCGCCAGCAGCCAAAGTCCGGGACCAACCTACGAGCAGTACTTC.

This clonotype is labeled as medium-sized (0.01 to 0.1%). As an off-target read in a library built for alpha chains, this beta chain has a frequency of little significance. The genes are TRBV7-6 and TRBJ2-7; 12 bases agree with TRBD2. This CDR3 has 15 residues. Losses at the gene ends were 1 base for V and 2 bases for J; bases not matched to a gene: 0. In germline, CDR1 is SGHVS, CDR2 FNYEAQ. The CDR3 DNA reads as TGTGCCAGCAGCTTAGGACTAGCGGGAGCCTACGAGCAGTACTTC. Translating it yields CASSLGLAGAYEQYF.